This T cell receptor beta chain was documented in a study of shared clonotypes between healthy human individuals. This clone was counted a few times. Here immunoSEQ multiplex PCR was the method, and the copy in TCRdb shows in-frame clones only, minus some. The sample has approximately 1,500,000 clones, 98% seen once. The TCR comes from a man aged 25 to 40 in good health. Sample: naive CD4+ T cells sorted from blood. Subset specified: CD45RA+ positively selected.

CDR3 in amino acids: CAWSSRPPGTGTHEQYF. CDR3 coding DNA: TGTGCCTGGAGTTCCCGCCCCCCCGGGACAGGGACCCACGAGCAGTACTTC. The chain uses TRBV30 and TRBJ2-7; TRBD1 matches 9 bases. Germline CDR1 reads GTSNPN; CDR2 reads SVGIG (reference sequence). The ends lost 2 bases at V and 5 bases at J; junction bases unmatched: 16. The length of the CDR3 is 17 residues.